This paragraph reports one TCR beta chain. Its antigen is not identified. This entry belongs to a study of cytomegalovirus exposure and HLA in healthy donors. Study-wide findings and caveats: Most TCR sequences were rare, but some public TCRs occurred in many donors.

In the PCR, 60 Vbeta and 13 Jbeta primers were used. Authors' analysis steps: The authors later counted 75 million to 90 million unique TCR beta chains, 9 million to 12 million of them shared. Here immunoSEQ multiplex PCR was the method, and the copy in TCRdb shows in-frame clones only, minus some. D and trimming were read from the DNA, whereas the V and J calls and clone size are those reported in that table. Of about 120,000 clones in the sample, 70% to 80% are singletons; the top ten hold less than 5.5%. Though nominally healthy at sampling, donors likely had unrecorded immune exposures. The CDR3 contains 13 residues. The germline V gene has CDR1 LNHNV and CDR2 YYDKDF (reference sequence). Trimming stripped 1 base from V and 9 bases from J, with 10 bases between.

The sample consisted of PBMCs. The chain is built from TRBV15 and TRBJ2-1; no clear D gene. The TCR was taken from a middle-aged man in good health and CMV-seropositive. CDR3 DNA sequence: TGTGCCACCAGCAGAGTTCGGTTTAGTGAGCAGTTCTTC. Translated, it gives CATSRVRFSEQFF.